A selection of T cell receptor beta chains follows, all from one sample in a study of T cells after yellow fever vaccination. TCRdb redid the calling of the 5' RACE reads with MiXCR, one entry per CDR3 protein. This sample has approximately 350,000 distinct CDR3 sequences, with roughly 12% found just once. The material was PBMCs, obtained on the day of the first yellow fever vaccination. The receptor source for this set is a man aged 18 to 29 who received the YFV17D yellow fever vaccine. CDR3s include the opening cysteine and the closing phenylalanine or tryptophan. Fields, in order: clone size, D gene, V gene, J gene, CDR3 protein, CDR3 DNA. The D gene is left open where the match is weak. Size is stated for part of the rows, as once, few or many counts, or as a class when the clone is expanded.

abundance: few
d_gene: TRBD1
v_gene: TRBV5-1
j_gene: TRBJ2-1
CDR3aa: CASSLRPGTGDNEQFF
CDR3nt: TGCGCCAGCAGCTTGAGACCCGGGACAGGAGACAATGAGCAGTTCTTC

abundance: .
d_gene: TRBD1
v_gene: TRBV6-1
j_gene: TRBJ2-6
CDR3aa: CASSDEYRGPGANVLTF
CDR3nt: TGTGCCAGCAGTGATGAATACAGGGGGCCTGGGGCCAACGTCCTGACTTTC

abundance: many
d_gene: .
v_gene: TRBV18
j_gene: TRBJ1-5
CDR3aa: CASSPRAVGNQPQHF
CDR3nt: TGTGCCAGCTCACCACGGGCGGTGGGGAATCAGCCCCAGCATTTT

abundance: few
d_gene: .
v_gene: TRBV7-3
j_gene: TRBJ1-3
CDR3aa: CASSNPTAGPRNTIYF
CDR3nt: TGTGCCAGCAGCAACCCGACCGCGGGTCCCAGAAACACCATATATTTT

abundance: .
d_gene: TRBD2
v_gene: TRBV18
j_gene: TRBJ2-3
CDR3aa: CASSPRSSGALPDTQYF
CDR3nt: TGTGCCAGCTCACCTCGGTCTAGCGGGGCGTTACCAGATACGCAGTATTTT

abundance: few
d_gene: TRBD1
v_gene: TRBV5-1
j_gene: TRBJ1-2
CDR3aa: CASSVGGLVGYGYTF
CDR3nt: TGCGCCAGCAGCGTAGGGGGCCTAGTCGGTTATGGCTACACCTTC

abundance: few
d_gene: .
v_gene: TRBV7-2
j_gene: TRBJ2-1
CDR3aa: CASSFTAFIDEQFF
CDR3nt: TGTGCCAGCAGCTTTACAGCCTTCATAGATGAGCAGTTCTTC

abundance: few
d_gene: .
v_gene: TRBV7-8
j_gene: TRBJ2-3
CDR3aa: CASSFNFGGEQYF
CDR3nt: TGTGCCAGCAGCTTTAATTTCGGCGGGGAGCAGTATTTT

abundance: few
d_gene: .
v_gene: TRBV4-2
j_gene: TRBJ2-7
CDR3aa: CASSQDNRLAYEQYF
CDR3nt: TGTGCCAGCAGCCAAGATAATCGGCTAGCCTACGAGCAGTACTTC

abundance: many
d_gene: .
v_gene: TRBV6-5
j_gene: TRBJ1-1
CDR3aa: CASSYSSWGAAEAFF
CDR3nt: TGTGCCAGCAGTTACTCGAGTTGGGGCGCGGCTGAAGCTTTCTTT

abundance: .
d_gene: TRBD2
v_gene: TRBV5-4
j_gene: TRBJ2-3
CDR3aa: CASSLRSSGGLTDTQYF
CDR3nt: TGTGCCAGCAGCTTGAGGTCTAGCGGGGGGCTCACAGATACGCAGTATTTT

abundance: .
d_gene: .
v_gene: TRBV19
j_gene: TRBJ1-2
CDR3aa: CASKAGDAGYTF
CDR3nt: TGTGCCAGTAAGGCGGGGGATGCCGGCTACACCTTC

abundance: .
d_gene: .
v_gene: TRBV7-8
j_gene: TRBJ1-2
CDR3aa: CASTLGAGDYGYTF
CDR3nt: TGTGCCAGCACACTAGGGGCAGGGGACTATGGCTACACCTTC

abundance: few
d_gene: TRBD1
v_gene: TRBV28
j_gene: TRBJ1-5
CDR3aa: CASSGGDQPQHF
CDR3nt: TGTGCCAGCTCAGGGGGGGATCAGCCCCAGCATTTT

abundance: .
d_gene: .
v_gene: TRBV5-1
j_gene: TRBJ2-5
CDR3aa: CASTSAVSEETQYF
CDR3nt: TGCGCCAGCACCTCCGCCGTTTCCGAAGAGACCCAGTACTTC

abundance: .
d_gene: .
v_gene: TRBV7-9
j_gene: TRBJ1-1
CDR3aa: CASSFDRRRSFF
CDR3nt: TGTGCCAGCAGCTTCGACAGGAGACGGTCTTTCTTT

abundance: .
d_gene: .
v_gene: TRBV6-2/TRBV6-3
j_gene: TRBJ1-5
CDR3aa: CASSTRGQFQVSNQPQHF
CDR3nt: TGTGCCAGCAGCACTAGAGGACAGTTTCAAGTCAGCAATCAGCCCCAGCATTTT

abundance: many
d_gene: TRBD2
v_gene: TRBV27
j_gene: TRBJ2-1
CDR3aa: CTSSPRTSGDNEQFF
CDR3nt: TGCACCAGCAGTCCAAGGACTAGCGGCGACAATGAGCAGTTCTTC

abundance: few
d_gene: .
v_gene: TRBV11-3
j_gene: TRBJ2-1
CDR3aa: CASSTLEYNEQFF
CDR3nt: TGTGCCAGCAGCACCTTAGAGTACAATGAGCAGTTCTTC

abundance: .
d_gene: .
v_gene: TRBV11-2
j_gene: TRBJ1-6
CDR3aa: CASSPKGWRDLYNSPLHF
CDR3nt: TGTGCCAGCAGCCCAAAAGGTTGGAGGGATCTCTATAATTCACCCCTCCACTTT

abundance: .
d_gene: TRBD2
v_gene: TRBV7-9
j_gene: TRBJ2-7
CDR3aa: CASSFGLAATYEQYF
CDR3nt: TGTGCCAGCAGCTTCGGACTAGCTGCTACTTACGAGCAGTACTTC

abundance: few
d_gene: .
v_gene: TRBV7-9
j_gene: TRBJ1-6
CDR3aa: CASSGGFDSPLHF
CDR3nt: TGTGCCAGCAGCGGGGGATTTGATTCACCCCTCCACTTT

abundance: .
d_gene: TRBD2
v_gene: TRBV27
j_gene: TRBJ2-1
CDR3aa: CASRTSGSSYNEQFF
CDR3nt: TGTGCCAGCAGGACTAGCGGGAGCTCCTACAATGAGCAGTTCTTC

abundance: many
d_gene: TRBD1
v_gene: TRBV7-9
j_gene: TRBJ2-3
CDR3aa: CASSLKGTGGADTQYF
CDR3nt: TGTGCCAGCAGCTTAAAAGGGACAGGGGGAGCAGATACGCAGTATTTT

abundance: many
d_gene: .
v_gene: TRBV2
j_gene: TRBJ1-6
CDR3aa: CASKTDSHNSPLHF
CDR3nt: TGTGCCAGCAAGACCGACAGCCATAATTCACCCCTCCACTTT

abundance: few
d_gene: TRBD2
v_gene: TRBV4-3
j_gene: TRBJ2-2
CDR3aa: CASSQDPIGASGSNTGELFF
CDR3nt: TGCGCCAGCAGCCAAGATCCGATCGGGGCTAGCGGGTCGAACACCGGGGAGCTGTTTTTT

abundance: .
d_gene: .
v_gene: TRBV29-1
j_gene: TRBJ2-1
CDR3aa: CSVAGPGYEQFF
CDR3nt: TGCAGCGTTGCGGGACCAGGGTATGAGCAGTTCTTC

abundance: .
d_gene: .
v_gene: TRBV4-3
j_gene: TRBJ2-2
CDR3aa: CASSQVGSSGELFF
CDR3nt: TGCGCCAGCAGCCAAGTGGGTAGCTCCGGGGAGCTGTTTTTT

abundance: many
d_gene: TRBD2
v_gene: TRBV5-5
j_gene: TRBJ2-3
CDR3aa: CASSQAGSGEVDTQYF
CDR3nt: TGTGCCAGCAGCCAAGCAGGTAGCGGGGAGGTAGATACGCAGTATTTT

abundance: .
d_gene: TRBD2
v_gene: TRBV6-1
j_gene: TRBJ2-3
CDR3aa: CASSAPGVTSGGATDTQYF
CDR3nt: TGTGCCAGCAGTGCCCCCGGTGTGACTAGCGGGGGGGCCACAGATACGCAGTATTTT

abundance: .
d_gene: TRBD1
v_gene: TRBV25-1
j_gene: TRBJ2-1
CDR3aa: CASSDARTGDYNEQFF
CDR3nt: TGTGCCAGCAGTGATGCTAGGACAGGGGATTACAATGAGCAGTTCTTC

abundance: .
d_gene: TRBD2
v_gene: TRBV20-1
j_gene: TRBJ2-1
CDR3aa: CSARGKAGSSYNEQFF
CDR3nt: TGCAGTGCTAGAGGGAAAGCGGGGAGCTCCTACAATGAGCAGTTCTTC

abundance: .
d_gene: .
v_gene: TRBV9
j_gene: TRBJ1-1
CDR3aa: CASSVGWGPGTEAFF
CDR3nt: TGTGCCAGCAGCGTAGGTTGGGGTCCAGGAACTGAAGCTTTCTTT

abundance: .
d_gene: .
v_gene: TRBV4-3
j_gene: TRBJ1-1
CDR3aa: CASSQDTGQVAFF
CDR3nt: TGCGCCAGCAGCCAAGATACCGGGCAGGTAGCTTTCTTT

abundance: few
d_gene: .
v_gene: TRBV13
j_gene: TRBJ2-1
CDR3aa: CASSPKYNEQFF
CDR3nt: TGTGCCAGCAGCCCGAAATACAATGAGCAGTTCTTC

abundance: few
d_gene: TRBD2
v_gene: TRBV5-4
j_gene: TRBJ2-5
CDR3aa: CASRRAGLNQETQYF
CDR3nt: TGTGCCAGCAGGAGAGCGGGGCTGAATCAAGAGACCCAGTACTTC

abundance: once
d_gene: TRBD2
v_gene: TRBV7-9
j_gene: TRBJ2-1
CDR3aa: CASSLLPGGYNEQFF
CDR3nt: TGTGCCAGCAGCTTATTACCGGGGGGTTACAATGAGCAGTTCTTC

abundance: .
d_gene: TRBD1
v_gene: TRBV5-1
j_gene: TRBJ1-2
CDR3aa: CASSWDGQGNYGYTF
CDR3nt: TGCGCCAGCAGCTGGGACGGACAGGGTAACTATGGCTACACCTTC

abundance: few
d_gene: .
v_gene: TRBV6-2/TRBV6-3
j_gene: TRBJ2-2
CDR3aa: CASKKGRNTGELFF
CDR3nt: TGTGCCAGCAAAAAGGGTAGAAACACCGGGGAGCTGTTTTTT

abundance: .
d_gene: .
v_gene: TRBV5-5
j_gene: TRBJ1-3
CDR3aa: CASSLKVANSGNTIYF
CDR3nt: TGTGCCAGCAGCTTGAAAGTGGCCAACTCTGGAAACACCATATATTTT

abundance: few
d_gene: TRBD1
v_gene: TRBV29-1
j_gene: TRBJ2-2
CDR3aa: CSVEDPRDSNTGELFF
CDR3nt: TGCAGCGTTGAAGATCCTCGGGACAGCAACACCGGGGAGCTGTTTTTT

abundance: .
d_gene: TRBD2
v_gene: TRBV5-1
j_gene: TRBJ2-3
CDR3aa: CASTLTSAADTQYF
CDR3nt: TGCGCCAGCACCCTGACTAGCGCGGCAGATACGCAGTATTTT

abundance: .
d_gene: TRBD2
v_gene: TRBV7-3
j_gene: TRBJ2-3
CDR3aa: CASSQYSGGAIYTQYF
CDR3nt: TGTGCCAGCAGCCAATATAGCGGGGGGGCAATATATACGCAGTATTTT

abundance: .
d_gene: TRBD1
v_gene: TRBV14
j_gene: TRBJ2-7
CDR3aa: CASSEMTGPYSYEQYF
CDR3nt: TGTGCCAGCAGTGAAATGACAGGGCCATACTCCTACGAGCAGTACTTC

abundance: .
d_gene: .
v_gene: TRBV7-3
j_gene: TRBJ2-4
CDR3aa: CASSLTTAGSDIQYF
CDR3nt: TGTGCCAGCAGCTTAACGACGGCTGGGTCGGACATTCAGTACTTC

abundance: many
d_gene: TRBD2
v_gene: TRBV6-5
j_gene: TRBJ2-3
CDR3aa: CASSYTSGADTQYF
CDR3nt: TGTGCCAGCAGCTATACTAGCGGGGCAGATACGCAGTATTTT

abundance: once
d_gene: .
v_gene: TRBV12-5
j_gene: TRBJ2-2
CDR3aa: CASGLPVVGMNTGELFF
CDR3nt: TGTGCTAGTGGTTTGCCTGTGGTGGGAATGAACACCGGGGAGCTGTTTTTT

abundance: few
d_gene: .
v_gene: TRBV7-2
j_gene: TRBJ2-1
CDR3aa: CASSLVSGDEQFF
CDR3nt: TGTGCCAGCAGCTTAGTCTCGGGCGATGAGCAGTTCTTC

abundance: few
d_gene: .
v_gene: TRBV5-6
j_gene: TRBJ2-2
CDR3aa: CASSLNPGFANTGELFF
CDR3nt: TGTGCCAGCAGCTTGAACCCGGGGTTCGCGAACACCGGGGAGCTGTTTTTT

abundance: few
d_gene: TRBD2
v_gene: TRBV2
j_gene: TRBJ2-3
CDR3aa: CASRRLAGVYTDTQYF
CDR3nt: TGTGCCAGCAGACGACTAGCGGGGGTTTACACAGATACGCAGTATTTT

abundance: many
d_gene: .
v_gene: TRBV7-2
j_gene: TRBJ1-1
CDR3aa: CASSGTGATEAFF
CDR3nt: TGTGCCAGCAGCGGAACGGGGGCCACTGAAGCTTTCTTT

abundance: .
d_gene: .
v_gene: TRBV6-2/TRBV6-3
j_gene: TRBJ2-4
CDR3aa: CASRTERIAKNIQYF
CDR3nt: TGTGCCAGCAGAACCGAGCGAATAGCCAAAAACATTCAGTACTTC

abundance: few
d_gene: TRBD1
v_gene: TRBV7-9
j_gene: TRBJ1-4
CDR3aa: CASSDPGGGNEKLFF
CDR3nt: TGTGCCAGCAGCGATCCAGGGGGCGGTAATGAAAAACTGTTTTTT